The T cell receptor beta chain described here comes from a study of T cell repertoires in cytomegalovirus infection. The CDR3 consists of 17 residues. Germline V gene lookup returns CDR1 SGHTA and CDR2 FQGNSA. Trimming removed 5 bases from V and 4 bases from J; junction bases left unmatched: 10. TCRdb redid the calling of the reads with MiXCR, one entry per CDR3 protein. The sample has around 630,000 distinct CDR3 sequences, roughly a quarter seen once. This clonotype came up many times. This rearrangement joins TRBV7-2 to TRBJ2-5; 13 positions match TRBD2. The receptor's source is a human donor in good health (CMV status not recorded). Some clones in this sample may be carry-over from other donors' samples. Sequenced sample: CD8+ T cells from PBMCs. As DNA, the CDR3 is TGTGCCAGCAGCCCCTTACTAGCGGGGGGGCTAAGAGAGACCCAGTACTTC. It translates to CASSPLLAGGLRETQYF.